Below, one T cell receptor beta chain is given with its context. Its antigen is still unknown. V shed 6 bases and J shed 6 bases, with 20 bases lying between them. The CDR3 has 15 amino acids. The germline CDR1 and CDR2 sequences are MDHEN and SYDVKM. The data derive from a study of shared clonotypes between healthy human individuals. Study-wide points: A generally larger estimated richness was seen in naive subsets than in memory subsets. Donors were few, which limited the genetic and exposure-history diversity represented. All-four-donor shared clonotypes had higher generation probabilities than non-shared clonotypes did.

About 30,000 T cell genomes, or around 200 ng DNA, went into the sorted-subset replicate PCRs. Using immunoSEQ multiplex PCR, the repertoire was profiled, and TCRdb retains in-frame clones only, with some absent. The sample contains about 1.1 million clones, about four fifths of which appear only once. This sequence originates from a man aged 18-30 years in good health. Some clones in this sample may be carry-over from other donors' samples. What was sequenced was memory CD4+ T cells from PBMCs. The subset denotes: CD45RA-negative fraction. The rearrangement joins TRBV28 to TRBJ1-2; D is possibly TRBD1 (5 bases). The CDR3 spells CASSPRRGSLDGYTF. CDR3 DNA: TGTGCCAGCAGCCCTAGGCGGGGGTCCCTCGATGGCTACACCTTC.